This TCR beta chain is from a study of identical twins. Findings and limits, study-wide: Models, which agreed with sharing between unrelated individuals, nonetheless underestimated the out-of-frame TCR alpha sharing seen in monozygotic twins. Alpha sequences that were out-of-frame and twin-shared showed an excess of low generation probability.

TCRdb recomputed calls from the 5' RACE reads with MiXCR, one row per CDR3 protein. The sample lists hundreds of thousands of distinct CDR3 sequences, over 5% occurring once. On this clonotype itself: Antigen specificity is unknown.

The CDR3 is 15 residues long. CDR1 and CDR2 (germline): MNHNS, SASEGT. V lost 7 bases to trimming and J lost 3 bases; unmatched junction nucleotides: 11. All donors were healthy Caucasians. Sample: naive T cells sorted from blood. The chain uses TRBV6-1 and TRBJ2-7; 8 bases agree with TRBD1. The receptor comes from a young man in good health. The CDR3 coding sequence is TGTGCCAGCACCTTCCTCTCAGGGGGCGTCTACGAGCAGTACTTC. Protein: CASTFLSGGVYEQYF.